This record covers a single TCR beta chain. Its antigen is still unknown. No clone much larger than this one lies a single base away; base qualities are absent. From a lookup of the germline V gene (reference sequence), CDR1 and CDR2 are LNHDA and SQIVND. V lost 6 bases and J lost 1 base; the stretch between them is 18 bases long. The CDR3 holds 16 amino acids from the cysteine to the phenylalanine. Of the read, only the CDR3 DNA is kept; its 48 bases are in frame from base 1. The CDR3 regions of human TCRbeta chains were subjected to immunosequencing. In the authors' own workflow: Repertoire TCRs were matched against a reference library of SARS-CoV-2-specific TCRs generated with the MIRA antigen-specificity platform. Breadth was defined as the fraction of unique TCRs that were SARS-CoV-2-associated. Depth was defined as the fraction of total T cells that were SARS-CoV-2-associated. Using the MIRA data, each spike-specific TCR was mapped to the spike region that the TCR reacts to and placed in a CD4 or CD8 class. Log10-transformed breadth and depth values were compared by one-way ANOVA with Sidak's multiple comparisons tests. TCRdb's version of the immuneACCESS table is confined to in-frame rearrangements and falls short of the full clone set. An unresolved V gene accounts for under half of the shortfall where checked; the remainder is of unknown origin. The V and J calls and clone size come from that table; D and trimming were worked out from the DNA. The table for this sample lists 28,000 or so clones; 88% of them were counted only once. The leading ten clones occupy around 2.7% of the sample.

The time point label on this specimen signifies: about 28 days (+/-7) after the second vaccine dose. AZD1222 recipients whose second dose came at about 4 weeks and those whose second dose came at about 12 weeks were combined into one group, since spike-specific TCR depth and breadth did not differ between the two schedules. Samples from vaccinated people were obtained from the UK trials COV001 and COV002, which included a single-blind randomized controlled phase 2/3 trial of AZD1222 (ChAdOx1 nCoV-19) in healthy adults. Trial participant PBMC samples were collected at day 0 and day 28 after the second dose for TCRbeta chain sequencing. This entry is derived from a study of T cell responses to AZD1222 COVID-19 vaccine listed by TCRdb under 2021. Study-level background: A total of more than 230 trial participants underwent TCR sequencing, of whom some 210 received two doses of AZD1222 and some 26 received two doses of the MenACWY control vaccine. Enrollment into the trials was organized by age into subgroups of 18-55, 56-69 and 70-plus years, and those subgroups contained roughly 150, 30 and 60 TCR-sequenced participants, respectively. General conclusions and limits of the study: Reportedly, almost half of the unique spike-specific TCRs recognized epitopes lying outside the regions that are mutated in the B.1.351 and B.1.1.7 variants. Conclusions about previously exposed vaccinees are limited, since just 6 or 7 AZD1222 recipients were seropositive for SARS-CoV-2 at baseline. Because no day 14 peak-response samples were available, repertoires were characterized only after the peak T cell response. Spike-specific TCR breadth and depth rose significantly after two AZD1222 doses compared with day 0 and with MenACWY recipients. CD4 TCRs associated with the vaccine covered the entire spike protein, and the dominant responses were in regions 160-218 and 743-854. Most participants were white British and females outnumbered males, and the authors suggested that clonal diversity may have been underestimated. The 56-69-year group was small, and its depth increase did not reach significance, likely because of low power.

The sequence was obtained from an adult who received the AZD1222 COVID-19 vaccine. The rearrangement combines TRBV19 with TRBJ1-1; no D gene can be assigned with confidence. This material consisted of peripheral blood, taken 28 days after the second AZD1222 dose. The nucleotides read TGTGCCAGTAGACTATCCCCTTTAGGATGGAACACTGAAGCTTTCTTT. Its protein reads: CASRLSPLGWNTEAFF.